This T cell receptor (beta chain) was obtained from a study of blood T cells in healthy people across ages. Then a second PCR, running roughly 7 to 11 cycles, was carried out with a sample-barcoded 5' primer and a J-beta primer mix. A template-switch adaptor that had 12 random nucleotides put a tag on each cDNA molecule. Using its own MiXCR run on the 5' RACE reads, TCRdb lists one record per CDR3 protein. The data show some 710,000 distinct CDR3 sequences, around a fifth seen once. The TCR was taken from a man in his sixties or seventies in good health. Sequenced input: blood.

CDR3 sequence reads: CASSLGQVVSATQYF. The CDR3 DNA reads as TGTGCCAGCAGCCTGGGACAGGTCGTCTCGGCGACGCAGTATTTT. This chain uses TRBV9 with TRBJ2-3; 8 bases align to TRBD1. Germline loops: CDR1 SGDLS, CDR2 YYNGEE. V was pared by 4 bases and J by 9 bases, with 13 bases of the junction left unmatched. The CDR3 is 15 amino acids.